The 14 T cell receptor beta chains in this list originate from one sample, sequenced in a study of fetal regulatory T cell absence and autoimmunity. Libraries were prepared by immunoSEQ multiplex PCR; TCRdb keeps only in-frame clonotypes and omits some of them. The sample has some 87,000 clones, approximately 79% seen once. Sample: pancreas tissue. Receptors originate from a male donor with IPEX syndrome.

This chain links TRBV11-3 with TRBJ2-3, with 10 bases fitting TRBD1. The CDR3 covers 15 residues. In germline, CDR1 is SGHNT, CDR2 YENEEA. V gave up 6 bases and J gave up 6 bases; unmatched junction bases: 9. Here the CDR3 reads CASRSGTGDSDTQYF. For the CDR3, the DNA is TGTGCCAGCAGGTCCGGGACAGGGGATTCCGATACGCAGTATTTT.

The V call is TRBV7-9, the J call TRBJ2-5; D is ambiguous. Trimming left V 6 bases short and J 1 base short, with 9 bases between. CDR3 length: 13 amino acids. Germline V gives CDR1 SEHNR, CDR2 FQNEAQ (reference sequence). The CDR3 protein is CASRIWGQETQYF. In DNA form, the CDR3 reads TGTGCCAGCAGGATTTGGGGCCAAGAGACCCAGTACTTC.

By proportion, this clone is medium-sized (0.01 to 0.1%). The J gene is TRBJ2-7, the V gene TRBV19; 8 bases fit TRBD1. J gave up 7 bases and V 10 bases, and 12 bases lay outside the gene matches. Germline V lookup: CDR1 LNHDA, CDR2 SQIVND (reference sequence). This CDR3 spans 13 amino acids. The CDR3 here is CATSGQAISEQYF. The CDR3 DNA sequence: TGTGCCACCTCGGGACAGGCCATTAGTGAGCAGTACTTC.

The genes are TRBV27 and TRBJ2-7, with TRBD1 matching 11 bases. Germline assignment: CDR1 MNHEY and CDR2 SMNVEV (reference sequence). The J segment lost 6 bases and the V segment lost 5 bases, leaving 3 bases of the junction unmatched. The CDR3 has 13 amino acids. CDR3 sequence (DNA): TGTGCCAGCAGTCTAGGGACAGGGGGCGAGCAGTACTTC. Translating it yields CASSLGTGGEQYF.

This chain links TRBV4-3 with TRBJ2-1; 11 bases are a match to TRBD2. V was clipped by 0 bases and J by 4 bases; unmatched bases: 5. Germline assignment: CDR1 LGHNA and CDR2 YSLEER. The CDR3 is 17 residues long. For the CDR3, the DNA is TGCGCCAGCAGCCAAGATCCTAGCGGGGGGCTATACAATGAGCAGTTCTTC. Translated: CASSQDPSGGLYNEQFF.

The rearrangement joins TRBV7-2 to TRBJ1-5; TRBD1 might be the D (5 bases). Germline CDR1 is SGHTA and CDR2 is FQGNSA. The CDR3 has 16 residues. Trimming took 2 bases from V and 3 from J, leaving 14 bases between them. The CDR3 DNA reads as TGTGCCAGCAGCTTATTAGGAGGGGCCATCAATCAGCCCCAGCATTTT. Translation: CASSLLGGAINQPQHF. The whole variable domain, filled in from reference TRBV7-2 and TRBJ1-5, reads GAGVSQSPSNKVTEKGKDVELRCDPISGHTALYWYRQSLGQGLEFLIYFQGNSAPDKSGLPSDRFSAERTGGSVSTLTIQRTQQEDSAVYLCASSLLGGAINQPQHFGDGTRLSIL.

V usage is TRBV6-5 and J usage is TRBJ1-1; no reliable D call. V was clipped by 0 bases and J by 5 bases, with 10 bases between them. The CDR3 runs to 14 residues. Germline values: CDR1 MNHEY, CDR2 SVGAGI. CDR3 in amino acids: CASSYSFSSTEAFF. CDR3 nucleotide sequence: TGTGCCAGCAGTTACTCTTTTAGTAGTACTGAAGCTTTCTTT.

In this sample, this clone turned up a few times. The V gene is TRBV2, the J gene TRBJ2-7; 10 bases line up with TRBD1. Trimming removed 7 bases from V and 4 bases from J; junction bases left unmatched: 7. The CDR3 length is 14 residues. The germline V gene encodes CDR1 SNHLY and CDR2 FYNNEI. This CDR3 is CASIKWGQGYEQYF. The CDR3 nucleotides are TGTGCCAGCATAAAGTGGGGACAGGGGTACGAGCAGTACTTC.

This chain uses TRBV4-3 with TRBJ2-3; TRBD2 matches at 7 bases. Germline CDR1 is LGHNA and CDR2 is YSLEER. V lost 4 bases, J lost 4 bases, and 11 bases stayed unmatched. The CDR3 length is 16 residues. The CDR3 DNA reads as TGCGCCAGCAGCCCGTCTCTGGCGGGGGAAGCAGATACGCAGTATTTT. Its protein is CASSPSLAGEADTQYF.

The CDR3 nucleotides read TGTGCCAGCAGTGATGAGGGTTTCGAAAAACTGTTTTTT. It yields the protein CASSDEGFEKLFF. The V gene is TRBV2, the J gene TRBJ1-4; D gene ambiguous. The CDR3 spans 13 residues. CDR1 is SNHLY, CDR2 FYNNEI, per germline. The ends were cut back, 3 bases at V and 8 bases at J, with 10 bases in the middle.

The rearrangement joins TRBV6-1 to TRBJ1-1; D remains unclear. The CDR3 length is 15 residues. CDR1 is MNHNS, CDR2 SASEGT, per germline. The V end was cut by 3 bases, the J end by 0 bases, with 11 bases between. In DNA, the CDR3 is TGTGCCAGCAGTGACCAGACCTACTTGAACACTGAAGCTTTCTTT. Translated, it gives CASSDQTYLNTEAFF.

The CDR3 nucleotides are TGTGCCAGCAGCGCGGGACAGGGGACCTATGGCTACACCTTC. Its translation is CASSAGQGTYGYTF. V is TRBV9 and J is TRBJ1-2; 10 nucleotides agree with TRBD1. From germline, CDR1 is SGDLS and CDR2 YYNGEE. The ends lost 3 bases at V and 4 bases at J; junction bases unmatched: 3. CDR3 length: 14 amino acids.

A single count supports this clone. J is TRBJ2-7 and V is TRBV11-2, with 9 bases lining up with TRBD2. The CDR3 has 15 amino acids. The germline V gene has CDR1 SGHAT and CDR2 FQNNGV. Trimming at V came to 3 bases and at J to 3 bases, leaving 6 bases not matched to a gene. CDR3 in amino acids: CASSFGSGGRYEQYF. For the CDR3, the DNA is TGTGCCAGCAGCTTTGGTAGCGGGGGTCGCTACGAGCAGTACTTC.

V usage is TRBV4-1 and J usage is TRBJ2-2; no reliable D call. V was trimmed by 3 bases and J by 0 bases, leaving 11 bases between them. The CDR3 sequence is 16 residues long. The V gene's germline CDR1 is MGHRA and CDR2 YSYEKL. The DNA of the CDR3 is TGCGCCAGCAGCCACGTGGCGGTCGCGAACACCGGGGAGCTGTTTTTT. Translation: CASSHVAVANTGELFF.